Sequencing of this T cell receptor beta chain was carried out in a study of T cell repertoires in cytomegalovirus infection. About the study: In public TCR beta signatures, there were indications of both CMV infection and matching HLA type.

The J segment lost 5 bases and the V segment lost 7 bases, leaving 17 bases of the junction unmatched. Germline V gene lookup returns CDR1 MNHEY and CDR2 SVGAGI. The CDR3 covers 18 residues. TCRdb re-derived calls from the reads in MiXCR, one entry per CDR3 protein. Here the sample spans around 490,000 distinct CDR3 sequences, less than 30% being singletons. Worth noting for this clonotype: Its antigen is not known.

Study results and caveats: People with CMV and the relevant HLA were identified by cumulative public TCR beta family frequency.

This TCR was sampled from a human donor in good health (CMV status not recorded). Some clones in this sample may be carry-over from other donors' samples. The sequencing sample was made of PBMCs. The rearrangement uses TRBV6-5 and TRBJ2-5; TRBD2 aligns across 12 bases. CDR3 in amino acids: CASNNGASGRAFGETQYF. The CDR3 nucleotides are TGTGCCAGCAACAACGGGGCTAGCGGGAGGGCCTTTGGGGAGACCCAGTACTTC.